The present TCR beta chain was sequenced within a study of a mutant IDH1 vaccine in newly diagnosed glioma. The study's findings and limits: It seemed that pseudoprogression was not linked to changes in the top peripheral T cell clonotypes.

Sample time point: baseline, week 1 (first vaccination visit). Treatment denoted: pre-vaccination baseline after standard-of-care therapy. Some clones are missing from TCRdb's copy, which holds only in-frame ones; the method was immunoSEQ multiplex PCR. Found here are about 100,000 clones, around 80% of them singletons; the top ten hold approximately 7.6%. Worth noting for this clone: Its antigen is currently unknown.

Germline loops: CDR1 GTSNPN, CDR2 SVGIG (reference sequence). The CDR3 sequence is 13 residues long. The V end lost 0 bases, the J end lost 6 bases, and 11 bases lay between the germline ends. This receptor was taken from a man in his forties with glioma. The chain is built from TRBV30 and TRBJ1-1; D perhaps matches TRBD1 (6 bases). The material sequenced was PBMCs, taken from a glioma patient treated with radiotherapy, temozolomide or both. CDR3 nucleotide sequence: TGTGCCTGGAGTGTACCCCAGGGGCCTGAAGCTTTCTTT. Translated: CAWSVPQGPEAFF.